The 6 T cell receptor beta chains given below trace back to one sample, sequenced in a study of CXCR3-negative and CXCR3-positive naive CD8 T cells. Preparation of TRB cDNA libraries relied on 5' RACE carrying UMI labels. With the 5' RACE reads reprocessed, TCRdb shows one record per CDR3 protein and no DNA. The clone table shows some 130,000 distinct CDR3 sequences, with the ten largest holding approximately 0.51%. Material for sequencing was naive CXCR3- CD8+ T cells from blood. The subset is: CD45RO-CCR7+CD27+CD95- naive CD8+ T cells lacking CXCR3 (TNR3-). The receptors were sampled from a human donor in good health. Some clones in this sample may be carry-over from other donors' samples.

The chain recombines TRBV28 with TRBJ2-1. The CDR3 runs 13 residues. Germline CDR1 is MDHEN and CDR2 is SYDVKM. CDR3 sequence: CASTIHKNNEQFF.

This sequence joins TRBV28 and TRBJ2-7. Per the germline V gene, CDR1 is MDHEN and CDR2 is SYDVKM. CDR3 length: 14 amino acids. The CDR3 protein is CASSARGVYHEQYF.

J is TRBJ1-5 and V is TRBV21-1; TCRdb designates TRBD1, a call that cannot be tested without DNA. TRBV21-1 is a listed pseudogene. The CDR3 has 12 amino acids. The CDR3 sequence is CATGGGNQPQHF.

The rearrangement uses TRBV28 and TRBJ1-1; TCRdb's D call of TRBD1 is untestable without DNA. CDR1 is MDHEN, CDR2 SYDVKM, per germline. The CDR3 sequence is 16 residues long. CDR3 sequence reads: CAVRLGQGVGNTEAFF.

This chain uses TRBV12-3 or TRBV12-4 with TRBJ2-7. CDR3 length: 14 residues. The CDR3 sequence is CASGIGSSSYEQYF.

The chain carries TRBV7-2 and TRBJ2-1. The CDR3 covers 13 residues. The V gene's germline CDR1 is SGHTA and CDR2 FQGNSA. CDR3 sequence reads: CASSIDIFNEQFF. Supplemented by reference TRBV7-2 and TRBJ2-1, the full variable domain reads GAGVSQSPSNKVTEKGKDVELRCDPISGHTALYWYRQSLGQGLEFLIYFQGNSAPDKSGLPSDRFSAERTGGSVSTLTIQRTQQEDSAVYLCASSIDIFNEQFFGPGTRLTVL.